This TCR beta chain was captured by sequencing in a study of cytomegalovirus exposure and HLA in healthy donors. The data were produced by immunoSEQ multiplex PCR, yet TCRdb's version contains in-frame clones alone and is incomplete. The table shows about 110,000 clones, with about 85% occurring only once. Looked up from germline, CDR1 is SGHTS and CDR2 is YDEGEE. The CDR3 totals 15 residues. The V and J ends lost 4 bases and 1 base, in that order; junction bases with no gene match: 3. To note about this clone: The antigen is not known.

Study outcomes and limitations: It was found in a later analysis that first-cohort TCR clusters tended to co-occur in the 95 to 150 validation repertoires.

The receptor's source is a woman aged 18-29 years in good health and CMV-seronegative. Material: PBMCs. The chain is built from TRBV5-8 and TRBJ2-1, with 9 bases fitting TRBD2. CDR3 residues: CASSISGGSYNEQFF. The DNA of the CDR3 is TGTGCCAGCAGCATCAGCGGGGGGTCCTACAATGAGCAGTTCTTC.